Below, one TCR beta chain is given with its context. Antigen: not known. The data were taken from a study of T cells in Graves' hyperthyroidism and ophthalmopathy. Clinicians diagnosed patients from clinical symptoms, serum thyroxine and TRAb, thyroid ultrasound and orbital computed tomography. The PBMCs were sourced from fresh peripheral blood (approximately 9 ml). V trimming: 5 bases; J trimming: 9 bases; junction bases outside the gene matches: 9. The CDR3 sequence is 15 residues long. Study observations and caveats: The blood repertoire included most of the expanded thyroid clonotypes above 0.001.

There were TCR beta CDR3 regions amplified from RNA transcripts. RT-PCR in the first round (using the HTBI primer set) targeted the TCR CDR3. TCRdb processed the multiplex PCR reads anew with MiXCR; each CDR3 protein has one entry. The sample includes over 250,000 distinct CDR3 sequences, 15% to 20% seen only once; the top ten take around 57%. This TCR was sampled from a woman in her sixties with Graves' ophthalmopathy. Sample: blood. This sequence joins TRBV12-3 or TRBV12-4 and TRBJ2-7; the match to TRBD2 covers 14 bases. The CDR3 DNA is TGTGCCAGCAGTCTGGGACTAGCGGGAGTAGGAGGGCAGTACTTC. Translation gives CASSLGLAGVGGQYF.